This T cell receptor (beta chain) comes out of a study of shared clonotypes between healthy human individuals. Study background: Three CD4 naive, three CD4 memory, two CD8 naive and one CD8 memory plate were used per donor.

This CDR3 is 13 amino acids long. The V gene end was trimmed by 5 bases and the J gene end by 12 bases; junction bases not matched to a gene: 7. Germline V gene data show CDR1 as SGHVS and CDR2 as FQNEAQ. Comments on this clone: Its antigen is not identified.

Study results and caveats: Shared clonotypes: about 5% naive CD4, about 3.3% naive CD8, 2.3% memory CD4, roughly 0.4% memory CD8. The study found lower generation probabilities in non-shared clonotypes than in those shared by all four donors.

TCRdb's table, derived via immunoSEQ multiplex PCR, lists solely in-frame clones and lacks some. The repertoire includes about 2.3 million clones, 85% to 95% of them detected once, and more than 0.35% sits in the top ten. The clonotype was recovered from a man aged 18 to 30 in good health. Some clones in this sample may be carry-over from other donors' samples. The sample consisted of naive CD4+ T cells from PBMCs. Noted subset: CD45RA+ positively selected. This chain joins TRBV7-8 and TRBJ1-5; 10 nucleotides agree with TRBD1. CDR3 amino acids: CASSLGGTGVQHF. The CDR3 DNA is TGTGCCAGCAGCCTAGGAGGGACAGGGGTCCAGCATTTT. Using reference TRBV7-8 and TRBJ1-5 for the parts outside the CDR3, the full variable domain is GAGVSQSPRYKVAKRGQDVALRCDPISGHVSLFWYQQALGQGPEFLTYFQNEAQLDKSGLPSDRFFAERPEGSVSTLKIQRTQQEDSAVYLCASSLGGTGVQHFGDGTRLSIL.